The sequence of this T cell receptor beta chain was determined in a study of cytomegalovirus exposure and HLA in healthy donors. Overall study results and limits: The tendency of first-cohort TCR clusters to co-occur in the roughly 130 validation repertoires emerged from a later analysis.

The CDR3 sequence is 15 residues long. Trimming left V 4 bases short and J 4 bases short, with 14 bases between. CDR1 is LNHNV, CDR2 YYDKDF, per germline (reference sequence). Comments on this clone: Its matching antigen is unknown.

Sequencing used immunoSEQ multiplex PCR; TCRdb keeps in-frame clones, though not all of them. The sample lists approximately 120,000 clones; roughly 89% were seen once. The sequenced sample was PBMCs. The TCR comes from a woman younger than 30 in good health and CMV-seronegative. The V gene is TRBV15, the J gene TRBJ2-1; possibly TRBD1 for D (5 bases). The CDR3 DNA follows: TGTGCCACCAGCAAACTAATGACAGAGTACAATGAGCAGTTCTTC. Encoded protein: CATSKLMTEYNEQFF.